What follows are 24 T cell receptor beta chains derived from one specimen sequenced in a study of blood T cells in healthy people across ages. Primed by a sample-barcoded 5' primer and a J-beta primer mix, a second PCR proceeded for about 7 to 11 cycles. In TCRdb, the 5' RACE reads were re-called with MiXCR into one record per CDR3 protein. Among nearly 800,000 distinct CDR3 sequences listed, 56% were seen once. The specimen was blood. The receptors derive from a man aged 40-49 years in good health.

The CDR3 region has the DNA TGTGCCATCAGCGAGACAGGGCACGGCTACACCTTC. This sequence encodes CAISETGHGYTF. The chain uses TRBV10-3 and TRBJ1-2, with 7 bases identical to TRBD1. The germline V gene has CDR1 ENHRY and CDR2 SYGVKD. The CDR3 spans 12 residues. V lost 6 bases and J lost 8; bases outside the gene matches: 6.

The J gene is TRBJ2-1, the V gene TRBV20-1, with 9 positions matching TRBD2. CDR3 length equals 15 residues. Per the germline V gene, CDR1 is DFQATT and CDR2 is SNEGSKA (reference sequence). J was trimmed by 3 bases and V by 0 bases; bases with no gene match: 3. The CDR3 sequence: CSAREASGNYNEQFF. CDR3 in DNA: TGCAGTGCTAGAGAGGCTAGCGGGAACTACAATGAGCAGTTCTTC.

The genes are TRBV12-3 or TRBV12-4 and TRBJ1-5; no clear D gene. The length of the CDR3 is 12 residues. V gave up 5 bases and J gave up 6 bases, with 8 bases separating them. CDR3 amino acids: CASSRRGQPQHF. CDR3 DNA: TGTGCCAGCAGTCGGAGAGGTCAGCCCCAGCATTTT.

The rearrangement links TRBV6-2 or TRBV6-3 to TRBJ2-2; 15 nucleotides line up with TRBD2. Trimming cost V 6 bases and J 6 bases; bases outside gene matches: 11. This CDR3 has 18 residues. CDR1 is MNHEY and CDR2 is SVGEGT in the germline V gene. CDR3 residues: CASSSSGTSGRRSGELFF. CDR3 DNA sequence: TGTGCCAGCAGCTCCTCCGGGACTAGCGGGAGGAGATCCGGGGAGCTGTTTTTT.

The chain recombines TRBV20-1 with TRBJ1-1, with D perhaps matching TRBD1 (6 bases). Trimming took off 6 bases at V and 1 base at J, with 15 bases between the two ends. This CDR3 has 14 amino acids. Per germline, CDR1 DFQATT and CDR2 SNEGSKA (reference sequence). The CDR3 is CSAKETGENTEAFF. The CDR3, as DNA: TGCAGTGCAAAAGAGACAGGAGAGAACACTGAAGCTTTCTTT.

The chain links TRBV6-2 or TRBV6-3 to TRBJ2-7, with D possibly TRBD2 on 6 matching bases. Germline CDR1 and CDR2: MNHEY and SVGEGT. V lost 8 bases and J 2 bases, leaving 13 bases between the germline ends. The CDR3 is 13 amino acids. CDR3 protein: CASHRDSAYEQYF. The CDR3 nucleotides are TGTGCCAGCCACCGGGACTCCGCCTACGAGCAGTACTTC.

This chain links TRBV12-3 or TRBV12-4 with TRBJ2-1, with D possibly being TRBD1 (6 bases). There are 15 residues in the CDR3. Trimming took 5 bases from V and 4 from J, leaving 15 bases between them. The CDR3 DNA reads TGTGCCAGCAGTCTGCCGGGACAACGATACAATGAGCAGTTCTTC. Translation: CASSLPGQRYNEQFF.

This clonotype was found a few times. This chain connects TRBV5-1 to TRBJ2-3; 11 bases fit TRBD1. The CDR3 has 17 amino acids. Unmatched junction bases numbered 6, after V lost 2 bases and J lost 1 base. Looked up from germline, CDR1 is SGHRS and CDR2 is YFSETQ. CDR3 loop: CASSFGTGGYRTDTQYF. CDR3 coding DNA: TGCGCCAGCAGCTTTGGGACAGGGGGTTATCGCACAGATACGCAGTATTTT.

The rearrangement links TRBV4-1 to TRBJ2-4; possibly TRBD2 for D (6 bases). With 5 bases removed from V and 4 bases from J, the gap between germline ends came to 15 bases. CDR3 length: 15 residues. CDR1 is MGHRA, CDR2 YSYEKL, per germline. DNA of the CDR3: TGCGCCAGCAGCTGGGAAACCGGGACTAAAAACATTCAGTACTTC. Its protein product is CASSWETGTKNIQYF.

The rearrangement joins TRBV15 to TRBJ2-7; 8 bases map to TRBD1. The CDR3 runs 18 residues. V lost 3 bases and J lost 0; bases outside the gene matches: 13. Germline lookup yields CDR1 LNHNV and CDR2 YYDKDF (reference sequence). CDR3 protein: CATSSPLAPGQGSYEQYF. The DNA for the CDR3 is TGTGCCACCAGCAGCCCTTTAGCCCCCGGACAGGGCTCCTACGAGCAGTACTTC.

The V and J genes are TRBV29-1 and TRBJ2-5; 10 bases map to TRBD1. This CDR3 has 13 residues. CDR1 is SQVTM and CDR2 is ANQGSEA in the germline V gene. The V gene end was trimmed by 5 bases and the J gene end by 5 bases; junction bases not matched to a gene: 5. DNA for the CDR3: TGCAGCGTTACCGGGACAGGGGTGGAGACCCAGTACTTC. Translated: CSVTGTGVETQYF.

The chain uses TRBV7-2 and TRBJ2-5, with 8 nucleotides matching TRBD1. Germline trimming cut 5 bases from V and 11 bases from J; bases unmatched to any gene: 13. From germline, CDR1 is SGHTA and CDR2 FQGNSA. The CDR3 totals 14 residues. The CDR3 nucleotides read TGTGCCAGCAGCCCCGGACAGGGCCCCTTGAAGCAGTACTTC. This sequence encodes CASSPGQGPLKQYF. The variable domain in full, completed from reference TRBV7-2 and TRBJ2-5, reads GAGVSQSPSNKVTEKGKDVELRCDPISGHTALYWYRQSLGQGLEFLIYFQGNSAPDKSGLPSDRFSAERTGGSVSTLTIQRTQQEDSAVYLCASSPGQGPLKQYFGPGTRLLVL.

This chain links TRBV5-1 with TRBJ2-5, with D perhaps being TRBD1 or TRBD2 (6 bases each). Germline assignment: CDR1 SGHRS and CDR2 YFSETQ. The CDR3 extends over 17 amino acids. Trimming took off 1 base at V and 1 base at J, with 17 bases between the two ends. The CDR3 region is CASSLTTDGGRQETQYF. Here the CDR3 DNA reads TGCGCCAGCAGCTTGACGACAGATGGGGGGCGCCAAGAGACCCAGTACTTC. Full variable domain (missing parts from reference TRBV5-1 and TRBJ2-5): KAGVTQTPRYLIKTRGQQVTLSCSPISGHRSVSWYQQTPGQGLQFLFEYFSETQRNKGNFPGRFSGRQFSNSRSEMNVSTLELGDSALYLCASSLTTDGGRQETQYFGPGTRLLVL.

This clonotype was seen a handful of times. The genes are TRBV9 and TRBJ2-7; 9 nucleotides align to TRBD1. The CDR3 loop spans 14 amino acids. Trimming cost V 4 bases and J 4 bases; bases outside gene matches: 6. Germline V lookup: CDR1 SGDLS, CDR2 YYNGEE. CDR3 DNA: TGTGCCAGCAGCCCGGCGGGACAGGGTTACGAGCAGTACTTC. Translation: CASSPAGQGYEQYF.

This chain connects TRBV11-1 to TRBJ2-1; TRBD1 or TRBD2 may be the D gene (5 bases each). CDR3 length: 12 amino acids. Germline CDR1 is SGHAT and CDR2 is FQDESV (reference sequence). V was pared by 1 base and J by 12 bases, with 10 bases between. The CDR3 DNA reads as TGTGCCAGCAGCTTAGGAGTCGGGGCGCAGTTCTTC. Residues: CASSLGVGAQFF.

This clonotype has a single count. The chain combines TRBV20-1 with TRBJ2-6, with D hard to call. CDR1 DFQATT and CDR2 SNEGSKA come from the germline V gene (reference sequence). The CDR3 extends over 16 amino acids. V gave up 0 bases and J gave up 0 bases, with 9 bases separating them. The CDR3 DNA sequence: TGCAGTGCTAGAGATCTTGGGATCTCTGGGGCCAACGTCCTGACTTTC. Translating it yields CSARDLGISGANVLTF.

The chain combines TRBV4-2 with TRBJ1-1, with a possible D match to TRBD1 (5 bases). The germline gives CDR1 LGHNA, CDR2 YNFKEQ. CDR3 length: 14 residues. Trimming shortened V by 3 bases and J by 6 bases, and 14 bases separated the two germline ends. The DNA for the CDR3 is TGTGCCAGCAGCCACCCAGGGCTTGGGGCTGAAGCTTTCTTT. Its protein product is CASSHPGLGAEAFF.

The rearrangement uses TRBV7-2 and TRBJ1-2; tentatively, D is TRBD1 (5 bases). Germline-derived CDR1 and CDR2 are SGHTA and FQGNSA. CDR3 length: 14 residues. Trimming shortened V by 7 bases and J by 3 bases, and 15 bases separated the two germline ends. In DNA form, the CDR3 reads TGTGCCAGCAACCAAGGACAAGGGGACTATGGCTACACCTTC. It yields the protein CASNQGQGDYGYTF.

This chain uses TRBV2 with TRBJ2-1; D uncertain. Germline-derived CDR1 and CDR2 are SNHLY and FYNNEI. V dropped 7 bases and J dropped 7 bases, with 8 bases sitting between them. The CDR3 is made up of 11 amino acids. The CDR3 nucleotides are TGTGCCAGCACGGTGCTGAATGAGCAGTTCTTC. This translates into CASTVLNEQFF.

This clonotype appeared a few times. The chain is built from TRBV28 and TRBJ1-2; 10 bases are a match to TRBD1. The CDR3 length is 17 residues. The V segment lost 5 bases and the J segment 2 bases; nucleotides outside the gene matches: 11. CDR1 is MDHEN, CDR2 SYDVKM, per germline. The CDR3 DNA is TGTGCCAGCAGTCCCTTTCCAGGACAGGGGGGCAACTATGGCTACACCTTC. Protein product: CASSPFPGQGGNYGYTF.

Ten or more counts support this clonotype. V usage is TRBV10-3 and J usage is TRBJ2-5; D may be TRBD1 (5 bases). There are 17 residues in the CDR3. Germline CDR1 is ENHRY and CDR2 is SYGVKD. V lost 0 bases, J lost 2 bases, and 16 bases lay in between. The CDR3 coding sequence is TGTGCCATCAGTGAGTCGAAGGGGTTAAACAGACAAGAGACCCAGTACTTC. As protein: CAISESKGLNRQETQYF.

This clonotype was counted a few times. This sequence joins TRBV4-3 and TRBJ2-7, with TRBD2 as a possible D gene (6 bases). This CDR3 has 16 amino acids. Germline V lookup: CDR1 LGHNA, CDR2 YSLEER. Trimming left V 6 bases short and J 6 bases short, with 24 bases between. CDR3 amino acids: CASSRAGQGSSGEQYF. CDR3 nucleotides: TGCGCCAGCAGTCGGGCGGGGCAGGGATCCTCGGGCGAGCAGTACTTC.

This chain connects TRBV28 to TRBJ2-4, with 7 bases that match TRBD2. The J call may not be correct, given that the DNA end is closer to TRBJ2-7. Germline V gene data show CDR1 as MDHEN and CDR2 as SYDVKM. This CDR3 region has 16 residues. Written as DNA, the CDR3 is TGTGCCAGCAGCCAAGCCCTAGCGGAGATTAGCTACGAGCAGTACTTC. It translates to CASSQALAEISYEQYF.

A note on this clonotype: At one boundary the junction diverges from the germline segment, which might be a read error. This rearrangement joins TRBV10-3 to TRBJ2-1; D might be TRBD1 or TRBD2, each matching 5 bases. Per germline, CDR1 ENHRY and CDR2 SYGVKD. This CDR3 is 13 amino acids long. The CDR3 DNA reads as TGTGCCAGCAGTACCGGGACGGACAATGAGCAGTTCTTC. Translated: CASSTGTDNEQFF.